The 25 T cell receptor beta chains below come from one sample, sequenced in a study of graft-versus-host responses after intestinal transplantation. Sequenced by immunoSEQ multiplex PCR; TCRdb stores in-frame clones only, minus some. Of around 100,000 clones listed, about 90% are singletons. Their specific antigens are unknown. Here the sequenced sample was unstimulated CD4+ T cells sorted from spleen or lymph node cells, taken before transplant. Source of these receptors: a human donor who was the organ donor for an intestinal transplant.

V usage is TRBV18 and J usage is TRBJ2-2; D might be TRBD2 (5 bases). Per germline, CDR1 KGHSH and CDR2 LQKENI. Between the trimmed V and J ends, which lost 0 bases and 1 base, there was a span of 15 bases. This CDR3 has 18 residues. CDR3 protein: CASSPPASGTWNTGELFF. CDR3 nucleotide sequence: TGTGCCAGCTCACCACCGGCCAGCGGCACATGGAACACCGGGGAGCTGTTTTTT. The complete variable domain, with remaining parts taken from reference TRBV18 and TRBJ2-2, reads NAGVMQNPRHLVRRRGQEARLRCSPMKGHSHVYWYRQLPEEGLKFMVYLQKENIIDESGMPKERFSAEFPKEGPSILRIQQVVRGDSAAYFCASSPPASGTWNTGELFFGEGSRLTVL.

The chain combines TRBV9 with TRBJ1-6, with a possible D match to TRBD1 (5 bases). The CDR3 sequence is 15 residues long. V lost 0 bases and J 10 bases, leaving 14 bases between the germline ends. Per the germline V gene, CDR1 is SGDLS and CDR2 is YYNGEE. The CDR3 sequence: CASSVGGGIGSPLHF. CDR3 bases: TGTGCCAGCAGCGTAGGTGGGGGAATCGGCTCACCCCTCCACTTT.

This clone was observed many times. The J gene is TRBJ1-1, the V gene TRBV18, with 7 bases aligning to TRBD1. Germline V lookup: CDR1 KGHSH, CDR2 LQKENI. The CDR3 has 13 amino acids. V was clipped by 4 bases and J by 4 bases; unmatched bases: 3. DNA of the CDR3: TGTGCCAGCTCACAGGGACAGACCACTGAAGCTTTCTTT. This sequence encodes CASSQGQTTEAFF.

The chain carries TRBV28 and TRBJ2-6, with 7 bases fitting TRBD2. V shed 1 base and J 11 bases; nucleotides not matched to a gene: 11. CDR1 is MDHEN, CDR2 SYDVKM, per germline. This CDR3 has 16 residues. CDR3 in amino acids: CASSLYPPGEGDVLTF. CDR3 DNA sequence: TGTGCCAGCAGTTTATACCCGCCGGGGGAGGGCGACGTCCTGACTTTC.

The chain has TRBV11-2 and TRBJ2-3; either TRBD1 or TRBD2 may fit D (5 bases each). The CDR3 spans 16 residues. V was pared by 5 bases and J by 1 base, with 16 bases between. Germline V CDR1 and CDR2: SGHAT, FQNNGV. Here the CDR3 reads CASSPRGTSGTDTQYF. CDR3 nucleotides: TGTGCCAGCAGCCCTAGAGGGACGTCGGGCACAGATACGCAGTATTTT.

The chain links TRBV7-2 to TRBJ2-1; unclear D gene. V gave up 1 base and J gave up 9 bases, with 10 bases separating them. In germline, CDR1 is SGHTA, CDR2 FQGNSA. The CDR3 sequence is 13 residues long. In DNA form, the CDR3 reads TGTGCCAGCAGCTTAGTGGGTGTTCCTGAGCAGTTCTTC. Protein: CASSLVGVPEQFF. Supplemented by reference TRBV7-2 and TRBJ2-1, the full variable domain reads GAGVSQSPSNKVTEKGKDVELRCDPISGHTALYWYRQSLGQGLEFLIYFQGNSAPDKSGLPSDRFSAERTGGSVSTLTIQRTQQEDSAVYLCASSLVGVPEQFFGPGTRLTVL.

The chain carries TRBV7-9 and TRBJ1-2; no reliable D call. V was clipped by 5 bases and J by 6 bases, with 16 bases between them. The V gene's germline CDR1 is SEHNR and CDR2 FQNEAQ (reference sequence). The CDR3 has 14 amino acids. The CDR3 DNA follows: TGTGCCAGCAGCCCTGAGGCCCTGGTGGATGGCTACACCTTC. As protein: CASSPEALVDGYTF.

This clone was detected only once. The CDR3 region is CASRSGTRTGELFF. The CDR3 DNA reads TGTGCCAGTAGATCCGGGACTCGGACCGGGGAGCTGTTTTTT. The J gene is TRBJ2-2, the V gene TRBV19; possibly TRBD2 for D (6 bases). There are 14 residues in the CDR3. V dropped 6 bases and J dropped 5 bases, with 13 bases sitting between them. The germline V gene encodes CDR1 LNHDA and CDR2 SQIVND (reference sequence).

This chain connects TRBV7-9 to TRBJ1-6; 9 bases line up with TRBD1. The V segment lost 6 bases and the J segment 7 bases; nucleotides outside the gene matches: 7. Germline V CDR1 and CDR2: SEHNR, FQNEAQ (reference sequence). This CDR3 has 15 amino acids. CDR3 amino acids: CASRWDRAKNSPLHF. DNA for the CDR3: TGTGCCAGCAGGTGGGACAGGGCGAAGAATTCACCCCTCCACTTT.

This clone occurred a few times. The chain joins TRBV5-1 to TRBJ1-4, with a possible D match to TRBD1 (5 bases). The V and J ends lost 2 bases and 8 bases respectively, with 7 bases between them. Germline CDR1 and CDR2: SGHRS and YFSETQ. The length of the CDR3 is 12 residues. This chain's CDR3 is CASSLTGEKLFF. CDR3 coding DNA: TGCGCCAGCAGCTTAACAGGAGAAAAACTGTTTTTT.

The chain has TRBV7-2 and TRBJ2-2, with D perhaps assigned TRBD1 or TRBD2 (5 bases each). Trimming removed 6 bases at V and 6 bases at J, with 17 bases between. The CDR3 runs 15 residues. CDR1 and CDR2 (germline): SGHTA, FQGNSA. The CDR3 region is CASRKSGTSPGELFF. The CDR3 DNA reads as TGTGCCAGCAGGAAATCCGGGACCTCGCCCGGGGAGCTGTTTTTT.

The CDR3 reads CASSLAPGTSTEQFF. The CDR3 nucleotides are TGCGCCAGCAGCTTGGCCCCTGGGACTAGCACTGAGCAGTTCTTC. The V gene is TRBV5-1, the J gene TRBJ2-1; 9 nucleotides agree with TRBD2. V shed 0 bases and J 9 bases; nucleotides not matched to a gene: 7. Germline CDR1 reads SGHRS; CDR2 reads YFSETQ. This CDR3 region has 15 residues.

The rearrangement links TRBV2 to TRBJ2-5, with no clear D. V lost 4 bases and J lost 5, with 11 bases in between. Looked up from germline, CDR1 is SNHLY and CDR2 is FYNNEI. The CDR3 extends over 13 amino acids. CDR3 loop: CASSGQLGETQYF. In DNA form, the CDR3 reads TGTGCCAGCAGTGGCCAGTTGGGGGAGACCCAGTACTTC.

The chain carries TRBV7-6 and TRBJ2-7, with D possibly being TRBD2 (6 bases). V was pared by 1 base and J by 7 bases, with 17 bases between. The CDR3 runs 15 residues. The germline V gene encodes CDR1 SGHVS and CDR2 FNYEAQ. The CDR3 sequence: CASSLDEGLGREQYF. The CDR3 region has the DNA TGTGCCAGCAGCTTAGACGAGGGATTGGGGAGGGAGCAGTACTTC.

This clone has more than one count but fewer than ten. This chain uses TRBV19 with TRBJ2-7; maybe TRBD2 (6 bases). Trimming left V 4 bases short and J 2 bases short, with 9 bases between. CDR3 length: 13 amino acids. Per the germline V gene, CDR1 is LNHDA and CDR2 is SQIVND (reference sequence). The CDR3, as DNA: TGTGCCAGTAGTAGGAGGGCAACCTACGAGCAGTACTTC. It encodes CASSRRATYEQYF.

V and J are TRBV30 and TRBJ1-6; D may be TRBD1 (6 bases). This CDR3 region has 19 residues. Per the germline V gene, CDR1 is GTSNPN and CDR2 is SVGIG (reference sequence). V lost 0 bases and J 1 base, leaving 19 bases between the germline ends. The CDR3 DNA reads TGTGCCTGGAGTGTACGACAGGCCTCACCGAAGTCCTATAATTCACCCCTCCACTTT. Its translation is CAWSVRQASPKSYNSPLHF.

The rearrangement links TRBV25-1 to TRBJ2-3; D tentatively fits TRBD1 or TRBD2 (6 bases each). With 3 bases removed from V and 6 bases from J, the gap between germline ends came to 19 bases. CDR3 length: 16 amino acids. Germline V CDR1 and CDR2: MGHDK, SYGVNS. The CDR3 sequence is CASSEGGRGLVDTQYF. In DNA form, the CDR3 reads TGTGCCAGCAGTGAGGGAGGACGGGGGCTCGTGGATACGCAGTATTTT. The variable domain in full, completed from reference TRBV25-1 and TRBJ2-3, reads EADIYQTPRYLVIGTGKKITLECSQTMGHDKMYWYQQDPGMELHLIHYSYGVNSTEKGDLSSESTVSRIRTEHFPLTLESARPSHTSQYLCASSEGGRGLVDTQYFGPGTRLTVL.

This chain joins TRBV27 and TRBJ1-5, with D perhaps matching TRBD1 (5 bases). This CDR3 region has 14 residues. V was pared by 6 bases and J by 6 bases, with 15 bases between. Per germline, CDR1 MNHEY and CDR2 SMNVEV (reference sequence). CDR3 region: CASRSWGEGQPQHF. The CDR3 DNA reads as TGTGCCAGCAGGTCCTGGGGGGAGGGTCAGCCCCAGCATTTT.

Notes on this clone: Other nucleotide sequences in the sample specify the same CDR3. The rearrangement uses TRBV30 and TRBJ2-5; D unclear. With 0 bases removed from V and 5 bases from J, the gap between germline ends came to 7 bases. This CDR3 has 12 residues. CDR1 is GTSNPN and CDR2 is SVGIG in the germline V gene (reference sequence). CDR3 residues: CAWSVAGETQYF. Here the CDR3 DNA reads TGTGCCTGGAGTGTGGCCGGGGAGACCCAGTACTTC.

The CDR3 bases are TGTGCCAGCAGCTTAGCAGATACGCAGTATTTT. Translating it yields CASSLADTQYF. V and J are TRBV7-9 and TRBJ2-3; no clear D. This CDR3 region has 11 residues. The germline CDR1 and CDR2 sequences are SEHNR and FQNEAQ (reference sequence). Trimming cost V 0 bases and J 5 bases, with 0 bases left between them.

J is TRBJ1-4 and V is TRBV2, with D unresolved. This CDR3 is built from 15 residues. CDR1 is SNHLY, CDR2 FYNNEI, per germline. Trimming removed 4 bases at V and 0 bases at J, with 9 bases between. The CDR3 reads CASSGRRATNEKLFF. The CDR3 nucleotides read TGTGCCAGCAGTGGCCGCCGGGCAACTAATGAAAAACTGTTTTTT.

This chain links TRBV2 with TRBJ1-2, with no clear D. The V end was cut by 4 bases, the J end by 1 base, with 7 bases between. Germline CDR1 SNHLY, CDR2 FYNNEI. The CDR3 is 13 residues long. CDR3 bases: TGTGCCAGCAGTGCGGAAGTTAACTATGGCTACACCTTC. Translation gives CASSAEVNYGYTF.

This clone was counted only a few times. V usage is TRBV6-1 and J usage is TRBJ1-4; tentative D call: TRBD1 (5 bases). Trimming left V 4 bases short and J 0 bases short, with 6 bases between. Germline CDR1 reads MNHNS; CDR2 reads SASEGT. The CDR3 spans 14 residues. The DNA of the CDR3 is TGTGCCAGCAGTGCAGGGACAACTAATGAAAAACTGTTTTTT. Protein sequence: CASSAGTTNEKLFF.

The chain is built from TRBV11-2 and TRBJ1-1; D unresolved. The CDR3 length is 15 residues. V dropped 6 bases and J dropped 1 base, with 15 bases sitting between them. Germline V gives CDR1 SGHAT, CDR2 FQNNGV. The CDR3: CASSFPTPSNTEAFF. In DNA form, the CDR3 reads TGTGCCAGCAGTTTCCCGACACCGTCGAACACTGAAGCTTTCTTT.

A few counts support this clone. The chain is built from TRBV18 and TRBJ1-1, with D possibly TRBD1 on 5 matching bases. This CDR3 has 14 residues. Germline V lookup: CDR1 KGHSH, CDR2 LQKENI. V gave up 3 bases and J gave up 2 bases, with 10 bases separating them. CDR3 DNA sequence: TGTGCCAGCTCACCGATCAGGGTCAACACTGAAGCTTTCTTT. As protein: CASSPIRVNTEAFF.